The entry below describes one T cell receptor (beta chain). This receptor's antigen is unknown. No base-level quality is on record; no much larger clone is a single base apart. TCRbeta CDR3 regions were amplified from genomic DNA by means of the immunoSEQ Assay, a bias-controlled multiplex PCR. As for the original processing: The number of nucleated cells in each sample was estimated by amplification of reference gene primers within the assay. To quantify the absolute abundance of each unique TCRbeta CDR3 rearrangement, sequence reads were collapsed and filtered. For each sample, productive Simpson clonality was calculated as the square root of Simpson's diversity index over productive rearrangements. Here the immuneACCESS table is served through TCRdb, limited to in-frame sequences with V and J called. Missing clones are a known gap in these copies; in checked studies unresolved V genes cover under half, and the rest lacks a known reason. For V, J and clone size, that table is used; D and trimming come from the DNA. This sample comprises about 120,000 clones, roughly four fifths of them detected only once. Together, the top ten hold 7.9% of the sample.

This record comes from a study of blood T cell repertoires in COVID-19 (dated by TCRdb to the early 2020s). Some background on the complete study: Samples from collaborators originated in the United States, Italy and Spain and spanned both the acute and convalescent phases of COVID-19. The sample metadata nearly always contained a de-identified subject ID, COVID-19 status, age in years and sex. Subjects who had been exposed to COVID-19, were actively infected with it, or had recovered from it provided the deeply sampled blood TCRbeta repertoires that made up the dataset. The prospective study material was composed of cDNA or gDNA derived from T cells, B-cell-depleted T cells, or PBMCs. The samples were drawn from the first 160 participants of the ongoing ImmuneRACE study and from 1,254 subjects provided by 6 global collaborators. A freely available public database, intended as a resource for researchers studying the immune response to SARS-CoV-2, is where the repertoires were released. Where available, HLA class I and class II types were obtained from metadata supplied by the sample provider rather than from assay-based typing.

What the work shows at the level of the full study, not this receptor alone: The quantity of clinical and demographic metadata differed by source and by participant and was supplied without curation.

Each collaborating institution followed its own protocols to collect whole blood in K2EDTA tubes. Collaborator samples were shipped for TCRbeta analysis as frozen whole blood, isolated PBMCs, or DNA extracted from either sample type. From its cysteine to its phenylalanine, the CDR3 spans 12 amino acids. Of all the DNA, just the CDR3 is kept, 36 bases in frame from base 1. V ends up 4 bases short and J 9 bases short, with an unmatched junction base count of 4. CDR1 is given as SGHNT and CDR2 as YYREEE, both from the germline V gene (reference sequence). This TCR came from a human donor in a cohort sampled during active COVID-19. The rearranged segments are TRBV5-4 and TRBJ2-7; a stretch of 10 junction bases matches TRBD1. The source material was peripheral blood. The bases read TGTGCCAGCAGCGCGGACAGGGGGGTGCAGTACTTC. It translates as CASSADRGVQYF.